The present TCR beta chain was sequenced within a study of blood T cells in healthy people across ages. A sample-barcoded 5' primer and a J-beta primer mix were used in a second PCR of roughly 6 to 11 cycles. One entry per CDR3 protein, called by TCRdb with MiXCR from the 5' RACE reads. The sample consists of around 650,000 distinct CDR3 sequences, roughly 32% of them appearing once. Germline lookup yields CDR1 GTSNPN and CDR2 SVGIG (reference sequence). V gave up 0 bases and J gave up 5 bases; unmatched junction bases: 1. This CDR3 comprises 12 residues. This clonotype showed up just a few times. Isolation yielded PBMCs, at least 7 million per sample, in every case. A minimum of 5 micrograms of total RNA was extracted per sample.

The TCR was taken from a woman older than 75 in good health. Source material: blood. The V and J genes are TRBV30 and TRBJ2-7, with 7 bases matching TRBD1. CDR3 protein: CAWSVQGNEQYF. CDR3 nucleotides: TGTGCCTGGAGTGTACAGGGGAACGAGCAGTACTTC.